This TCR beta chain was sequenced during a study of identical twins' blood T cells. Study observations and caveats: Twins shared more top CDR3 clonotypes than unrelated donors did.

Each CDR3 protein is one row after TCRdb ran MiXCR on the 5' RACE reads. Of fewer than 450,000 distinct CDR3 sequences listed, over 25% are singletons. In germline, CDR1 is DFQATT, CDR2 SNEGSKA (reference sequence). Trimming cost V 7 bases and J 2 bases; bases outside gene matches: 6. The CDR3 length is 14 residues. This clonotype was found a few times. Its antigen is unidentified. The genes are TRBV20-1 and TRBJ2-3; 10 nucleotides match TRBD1. The sequenced sample was PBMCs. The receptor was isolated from a woman between 18 and 50 years old in good health. The CDR3 nucleotides read TGCAGTGTCGGGACAGGGGCGTTCACAGATACGCAGTATTTT. As protein: CSVGTGAFTDTQYF.